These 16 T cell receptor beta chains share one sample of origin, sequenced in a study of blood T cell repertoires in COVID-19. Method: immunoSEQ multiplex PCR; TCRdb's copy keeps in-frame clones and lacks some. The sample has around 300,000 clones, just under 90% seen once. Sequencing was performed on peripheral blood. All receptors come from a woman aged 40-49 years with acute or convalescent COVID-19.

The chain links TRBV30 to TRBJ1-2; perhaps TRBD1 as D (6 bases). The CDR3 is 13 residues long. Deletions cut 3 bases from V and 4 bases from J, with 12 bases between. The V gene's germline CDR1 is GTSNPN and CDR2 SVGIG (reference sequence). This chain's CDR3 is CAWSESGAYGYTF. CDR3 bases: TGTGCCTGGAGCGAATCAGGGGCCTATGGCTACACCTTC.

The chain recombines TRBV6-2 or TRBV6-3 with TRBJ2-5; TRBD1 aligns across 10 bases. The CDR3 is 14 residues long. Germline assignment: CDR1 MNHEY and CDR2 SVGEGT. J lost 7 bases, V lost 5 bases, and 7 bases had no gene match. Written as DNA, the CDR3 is TGTGCCAGCAGTCTCCGGGACAGGGGACTGACCCAGTACTTC. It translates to CASSLRDRGLTQYF.

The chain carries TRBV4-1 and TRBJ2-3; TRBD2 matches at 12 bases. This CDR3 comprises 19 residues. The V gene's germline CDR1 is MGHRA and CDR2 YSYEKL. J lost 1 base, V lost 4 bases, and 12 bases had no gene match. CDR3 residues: CASSRNRLAGGSGTDTQYF. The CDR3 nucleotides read TGCGCCAGCAGCCGAAATCGGCTAGCGGGGGGGTCGGGCACAGATACGCAGTATTTT.

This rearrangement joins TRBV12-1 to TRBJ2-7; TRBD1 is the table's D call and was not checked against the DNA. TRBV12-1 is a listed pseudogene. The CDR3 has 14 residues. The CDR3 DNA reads TGTGCCAGCAGCAAACCGGGACAGAACTACGAGCAGTACGTC. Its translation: CASSKPGQNYEQYV.

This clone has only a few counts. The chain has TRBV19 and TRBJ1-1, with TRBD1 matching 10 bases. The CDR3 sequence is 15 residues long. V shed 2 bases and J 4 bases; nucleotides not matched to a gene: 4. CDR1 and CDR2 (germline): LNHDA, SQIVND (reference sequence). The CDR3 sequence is CASSIPGQGTTEAFF. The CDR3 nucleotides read TGTGCCAGTAGTATACCGGGACAGGGGACCACTGAAGCTTTCTTT.

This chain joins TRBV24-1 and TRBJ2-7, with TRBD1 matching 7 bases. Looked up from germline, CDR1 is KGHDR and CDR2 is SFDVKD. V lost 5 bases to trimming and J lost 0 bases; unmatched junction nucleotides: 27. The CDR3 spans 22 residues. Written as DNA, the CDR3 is TGTGCCACCAGTGGCGTACCGGGACAGAAACAAGGGCAACCAAGGAGCTCCTACGAGCAGTACGTC. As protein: CATSGVPGQKQGQPRSSYEQYV.

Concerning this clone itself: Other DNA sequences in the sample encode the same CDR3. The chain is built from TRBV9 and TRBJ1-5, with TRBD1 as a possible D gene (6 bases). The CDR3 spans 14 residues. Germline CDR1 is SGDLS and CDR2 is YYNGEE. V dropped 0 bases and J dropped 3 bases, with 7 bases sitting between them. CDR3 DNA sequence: TGTGCCAGCAGCGTAGGGACAGTCAATCAGCCCCAGCATTTT. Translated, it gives CASSVGTVNQPQHF.

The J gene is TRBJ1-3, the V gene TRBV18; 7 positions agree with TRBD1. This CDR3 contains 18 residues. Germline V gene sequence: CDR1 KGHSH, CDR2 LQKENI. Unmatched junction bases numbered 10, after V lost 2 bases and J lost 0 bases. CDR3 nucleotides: TGTGCCAGCTCACCAACACGGGCGACAGGGAACTCTGGAAACACCATATATTTT. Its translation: CASSPTRATGNSGNTIYF.

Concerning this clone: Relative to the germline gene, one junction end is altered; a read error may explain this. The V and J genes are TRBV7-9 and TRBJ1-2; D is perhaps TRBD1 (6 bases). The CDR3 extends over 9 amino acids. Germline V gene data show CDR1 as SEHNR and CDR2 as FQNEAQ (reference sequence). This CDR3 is CASSPGTFF. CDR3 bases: TGTGCCAGCAGCCCTGGGACATTCTTC.

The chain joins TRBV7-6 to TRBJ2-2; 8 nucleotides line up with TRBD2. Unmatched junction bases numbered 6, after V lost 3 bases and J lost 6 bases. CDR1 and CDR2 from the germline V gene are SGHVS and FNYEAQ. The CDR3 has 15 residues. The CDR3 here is CASSFGGGSPGELFF. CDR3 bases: TGTGCCAGCAGCTTCGGCGGGGGGTCCCCCGGGGAGCTGTTTTTT.

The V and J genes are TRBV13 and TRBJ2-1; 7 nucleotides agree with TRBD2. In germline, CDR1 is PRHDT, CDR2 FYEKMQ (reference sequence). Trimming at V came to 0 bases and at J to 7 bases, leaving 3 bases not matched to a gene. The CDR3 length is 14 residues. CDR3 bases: TGTGCCAGCAGCTTAGGAAGGACTAGGAATGAGCAGTTCTTC. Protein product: CASSLGRTRNEQFF.

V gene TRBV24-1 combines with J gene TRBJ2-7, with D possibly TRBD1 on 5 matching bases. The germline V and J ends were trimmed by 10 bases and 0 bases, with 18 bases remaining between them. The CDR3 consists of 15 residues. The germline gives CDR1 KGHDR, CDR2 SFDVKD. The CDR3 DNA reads TGTGCCACTTTGGTTCCGCAGGGTCACTCCTACGAGCAGTACGTC. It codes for CATLVPQGHSYEQYV.

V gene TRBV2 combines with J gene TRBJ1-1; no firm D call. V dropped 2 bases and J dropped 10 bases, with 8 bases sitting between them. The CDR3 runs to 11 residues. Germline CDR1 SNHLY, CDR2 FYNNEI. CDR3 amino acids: CASSEWRAAFF. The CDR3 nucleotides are TGTGCCAGCAGTGAATGGAGGGCAGCTTTCTTT.

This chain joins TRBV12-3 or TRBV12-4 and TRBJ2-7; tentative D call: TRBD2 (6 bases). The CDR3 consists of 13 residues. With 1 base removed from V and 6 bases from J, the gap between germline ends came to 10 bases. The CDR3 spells CASSLVLRGEQYV. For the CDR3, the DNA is TGTGCCAGCAGTTTAGTCTTGCGGGGCGAGCAGTACGTC.

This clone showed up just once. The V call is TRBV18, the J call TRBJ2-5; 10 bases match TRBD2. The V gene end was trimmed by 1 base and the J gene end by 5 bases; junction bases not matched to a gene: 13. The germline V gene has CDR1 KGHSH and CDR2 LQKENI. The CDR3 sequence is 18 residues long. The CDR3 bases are TGTGCCAGCTCACCACGACCTAGCGGGGGACCGAGGGGTGAGACCCAGTACTTC. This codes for CASSPRPSGGPRGETQYF.

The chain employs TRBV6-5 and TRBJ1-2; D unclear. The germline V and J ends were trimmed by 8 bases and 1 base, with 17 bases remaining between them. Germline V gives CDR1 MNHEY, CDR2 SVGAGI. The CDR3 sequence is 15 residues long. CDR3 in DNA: TGTGCCAGCGTCACGCCGAGGGAGTTTAACTATGGCTACACCTTC. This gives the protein CASVTPREFNYGYTF.